A selection of T cell receptor beta chains follows, all from one sample in a study of blood T cell repertoires in COVID-19. The data were produced by immunoSEQ multiplex PCR, yet TCRdb's version contains in-frame clones alone and is incomplete. The sample has more than 200,000 clones; 88% are singletons. The sequenced sample was peripheral blood. These receptors were collected from a man older than 75 with acute or convalescent COVID-19. The CDR3 runs from the conserved cysteine through the conserved F or W. The D gene is left open where the match is weak. Only part of the rows carry a size: once, few, many, or a class if the clone is expanded.

V: TRBV7-2; J: TRBJ1-3; size: .; D: .; CDR3: CASSPGGGISGNTIYF; DNA: TGTGCCAGCAGCCCCGGGGGGGGGATCTCTGGAAACACCATATATTTT
V: TRBV9; J: TRBJ1-3; size: .; D: TRBD1; CDR3: CASSVAGGAGGNTIYF; DNA: TGTGCCAGCAGCGTAGCAGGGGGCGCGGGAGGAAACACCATATATTTT
V: TRBV6-5; J: TRBJ1-1; size: few; D: .; CDR3: CASTPLQVNTEAFF; DNA: TGTGCCAGCACTCCTTTACAGGTGAACACTGAAGCTTTCTTT
V: TRBV5-1; J: TRBJ1-1; size: .; D: TRBD1; CDR3: CASSLGQGARNTEAFF; DNA: TGCGCCAGCAGCCTCGGACAGGGGGCAAGGAACACTGAAGCTTTCTTT
V: TRBV2; J: TRBJ1-2; size: .; D: TRBD1; CDR3: CASSEAGTGTGYTF; DNA: TGTGCCAGCAGTGAAGCGGGGACAGGGACGGGCTACACCTTC
V: TRBV6-5; J: TRBJ1-6; size: .; D: .; CDR3: CASKDSLNSPLHF; DNA: TGTGCCAGCAAGGACAGTCTTAATTCACCCCTCCACTTT
V: TRBV5-6; J: TRBJ1-5; size: .; D: .; CDR3: CASSKTANQPQHF; DNA: TGTGCCAGCAGCAAGACAGCGAATCAGCCCCAGCATTTT
V: TRBV6-5; J: TRBJ2-1; size: .; D: .; CDR3: CASTDSRVVNEQFF; DNA: TGTGCCAGCACCGACAGTAGGGTCGTCAATGAGCAGTTCTTC
V: TRBV12-5; J: TRBJ1-3; size: .; D: .; CDR3: CASGLNLSGVSGNTIYF; DNA: TGTGCTAGTGGTTTGAACTTATCAGGGGTTTCTGGAAACACCATATATTTT
V: TRBV6-2/TRBV6-3; J: TRBJ1-5; size: .; D: TRBD1; CDR3: CASSSARTGVSNQPQHF; DNA: TGTGCCAGCAGTTCCGCGAGGACAGGCGTTAGCAATCAGCCCCAGCATTTT
V: TRBV3-1/TRBV3-2; J: TRBJ2-5; size: .; D: .; CDR3: CASSQHGETQYF; DNA: TGTGCCAGCAGCCAACACGGAGAGACCCAGTACTTC
V: TRBV5-5; J: TRBJ2-2; size: once; D: .; CDR3: CASSFSTGNTGELFF; DNA: TGTGCCAGCAGCTTTTCGACAGGGAACACCGGGGAGCTGTTTTTT
V: TRBV14; J: TRBJ1-1; size: once; D: .; CDR3: CASSQRRGSNTEAFF; DNA: TGTGCCAGCAGCCAAAGGCGGGGTTCGAACACTGAAGCTTTCTTT
V: TRBV19; J: TRBJ2-7; size: .; D: .; CDR3: CASSIILGGEQYF; DNA: TGTGCCAGTAGTATTATCTTAGGGGGCGAGCAGTACTTC
V: TRBV5-1; J: TRBJ2-3; size: .; D: TRBD2; CDR3: CASRPELAGAGDTQYF; DNA: TGCGCCAGCAGACCAGAACTAGCGGGAGCAGGGGATACGCAGTATTTT
V: TRBV19; J: TRBJ2-3; size: .; D: .; CDR3: CASSISSGTDTQYF; DNA: TGTGCCAGTAGTATTTCTAGCGGCACAGATACGCAGTATTTT
V: TRBV11-3; J: TRBJ2-3; size: few; D: .; CDR3: CASSLRSSAASTDTQYF; DNA: TGTGCCAGCAGCTTAAGGAGTTCTGCAGCTAGCACAGATACGCAGTATTTT
V: TRBV7-9; J: TRBJ2-7; size: .; D: TRBD1; CDR3: CASSSPGQGVEQYF; DNA: TGTGCCAGCAGCTCACCGGGACAGGGAGTCGAGCAGTACTTC
V: TRBV6-2/TRBV6-3; J: TRBJ1-3; size: once; D: .; CDR3: CASSYSMVGTSVYF; DNA: TGTGCCAGCAGTTACTCGATGGTTGGGACATCAGTATATTTT
V: TRBV19; J: TRBJ2-1; size: few; D: TRBD1; CDR3: CASSPPGGVKDEQFF; DNA: TGTGCCAGTAGTCCCCCAGGGGGCGTTAAGGATGAGCAGTTCTTC
V: TRBV6-2/TRBV6-3; J: TRBJ2-7; size: .; D: TRBD2; CDR3: CASRPSGRSLEQYF; DNA: TGTGCCAGCAGGCCTAGCGGGAGGAGCCTTGAGCAGTACTTC
V: TRBV2; J: TRBJ1-3; size: once; D: .; CDR3: CASSEARTVSGNTIYF; DNA: TGTGCCAGCAGTGAAGCGCGGACAGTCTCTGGAAACACCATATATTTT
V: TRBV4-1; J: TRBJ1-2; size: .; D: .; CDR3: CASSQTGSYGYTF; DNA: TGCGCCAGCAGCCAAACAGGGTCCTATGGCTACACCTTC
V: TRBV19; J: TRBJ1-5; size: .; D: .; CDR3: CASSNQGYQPQHF; DNA: TGTGCCAGTAGTAACCAGGGATATCAGCCCCAGCATTTT
V: TRBV4-1; J: TRBJ1-2; size: .; D: .; CDR3: CASSQNQINNYGYTF; DNA: TGCGCCAGCAGCCAAAATCAGATCAATAACTATGGCTACACCTTC
V: TRBV9; J: TRBJ2-2; size: .; D: TRBD2; CDR3: CASSVYGSGRASNTGELFF; DNA: TGTGCCAGCAGCGTTTACGGGAGCGGGAGGGCCTCGAACACCGGGGAGCTGTTTTTT
V: TRBV7-2; J: TRBJ2-1; size: .; D: TRBD2; CDR3: CASRYNPGLASNEQFF; DNA: TGTGCCAGCAGATACAACCCGGGACTAGCGAGCAATGAGCAGTTCTTC
V: TRBV9; J: TRBJ2-5; size: .; D: .; CDR3: CASSVAPQAGETQYF; DNA: TGTGCCAGCAGCGTAGCCCCTCAAGCGGGAGAGACCCAGTACTTC
V: TRBV29-1; J: TRBJ2-3; size: .; D: .; CDR3: CSVDQAGTDTQYF; DNA: TGCAGCGTTGATCAGGCAGGCACAGATACGCAGTATTTT
V: TRBV27; J: TRBJ1-1; size: .; D: .; CDR3: CASSPLRGGEDTEAFF; DNA: TGTGCCAGCAGCCCCCTAAGGGGAGGGGAGGACACTGAAGCTTTCTTT
V: TRBV7-2; J: TRBJ2-5; size: once; D: TRBD1; CDR3: CASSSQQGLETQYF; DNA: TGTGCCAGCAGCTCACAACAGGGGTTGGAGACCCAGTACTTC
V: TRBV19; J: TRBJ1-2; size: .; D: TRBD1; CDR3: CASRPGGEYGYTF; DNA: TGTGCCAGTAGACCAGGGGGCGAATATGGCTACACCTTC
V: TRBV7-2; J: TRBJ1-6; size: .; D: TRBD1; CDR3: CASSLGQGYSPLHF; DNA: TGTGCCAGCAGCCTGGGACAGGGGTATTCACCCCTCCACTTT
V: TRBV19; J: TRBJ1-5; size: .; D: .; CDR3: CASSPTQNRVRQPQHF; DNA: TGTGCCAGTAGTCCTACACAAAACAGGGTACGTCAGCCCCAGCATTTT
V: TRBV28; J: TRBJ1-6; size: .; D: TRBD1; CDR3: CASGSSGQEFLSEGSPLHF; DNA: TGTGCCAGCGGCTCGTCGGGACAGGAGTTTCTTTCTGAGGGTTCACCCCTCCACTTT
V: TRBV3-1/TRBV3-2; J: TRBJ2-7; size: .; D: .; CDR3: CASSPTTSVLYEQYF; DNA: TGTGCCAGCAGCCCCACCACAAGCGTACTCTACGAGCAGTACTTC
V: TRBV19; J: TRBJ2-7; size: .; D: TRBD1; CDR3: CASSGTGSLYEQYF; DNA: TGTGCCAGTAGCGGGACAGGGTCCCTCTACGAGCAGTACTTC
V: TRBV28; J: TRBJ2-7; size: .; D: .; CDR3: CASSLITYEQYF; DNA: TGTGCCAGCAGTTTAATTACCTACGAGCAGTACTTC
V: TRBV28; J: TRBJ2-3; size: .; D: TRBD2; CDR3: CASTSSDSPVAGGDTQYF; DNA: TGTGCCAGCACCTCATCCGACTCCCCGGTGGCGGGAGGAGATACGCAGTATTTT
V: TRBV6-2/TRBV6-3; J: TRBJ2-1; size: .; D: .; CDR3: CASSYSNNEQFF; DNA: TGTGCCAGCAGTTACTCCAACAATGAGCAGTTCTTC
V: TRBV6-5; J: TRBJ2-1; size: .; D: TRBD2; CDR3: CASSSLGQPGLAAFF; DNA: TGTGCCAGCAGTTCCCTGGGACAGCCGGGACTAGCGGCCTTCTTC
V: TRBV7-8; J: TRBJ1-2; size: .; D: .; CDR3: CASSFEFQALQNGYTF; DNA: TGTGCCAGCAGTTTCGAATTTCAGGCATTGCAAAATGGCTACACCTTC
V: TRBV5-1; J: TRBJ1-1; size: .; D: .; CDR3: CASSYSLNTEAFF; DNA: TGCGCCAGCAGTTATTCCCTGAACACTGAAGCTTTCTTT
V: TRBV27; J: TRBJ2-7; size: .; D: .; CDR3: CASSVSGGPYEQYF; DNA: TGTGCCAGCAGTGTTAGCGGAGGCCCCTACGAGCAGTACTTC
V: TRBV6-5; J: TRBJ2-1; size: .; D: .; CDR3: CASGPGDGSYNEQFF; DNA: TGTGCCAGTGGTCCGGGGGACGGCTCCTACAATGAGCAGTTCTTC
V: TRBV7-7; J: TRBJ2-5; size: .; D: TRBD2; CDR3: CASSLGASGGQETQYF; DNA: TGTGCTAGCAGCTTAGGGGCTAGCGGGGGCCAAGAGACCCAGTACTTC
V: TRBV11-2; J: TRBJ2-7; size: .; D: .; CDR3: CASSLLDGNSYEQYF; DNA: TGTGCCAGCAGCTTACTAGACGGAAACTCCTACGAGCAGTACTTC